The 32 T cell receptor beta chains reported below all come from one sample, sequenced in a study of cytomegalovirus exposure and HLA in healthy donors. This PCR relied on a set of 60 Vbeta primers and 13 Jbeta primers. Some clones are missing from TCRdb's copy, which holds only in-frame ones; the method was immunoSEQ multiplex PCR. The repertoire holds about 180,000 clones, with roughly 87% as singletons. The sample taken for sequencing was PBMCs. The receptors here all came from a man between 40 and 49 years old in good health and CMV-seronegative.

The V gene is TRBV11-1, the J gene TRBJ2-7; TRBD2 aligns across 11 bases. Germline lookup yields CDR1 SGHAT and CDR2 FQDESV (reference sequence). V lost 2 bases to trimming and J lost 2 bases; unmatched junction nucleotides: 5. The CDR3 contains 16 residues. CDR3 DNA: TGTGCCAGCAGCTTAAATCCGACTAGCGGGGCCTACGAGCAGTACTTC. Its translation: CASSLNPTSGAYEQYF. Together with reference TRBV11-1 and TRBJ2-7, the CDR3 gives the full variable domain: EAEVAQSPRYKITEKSQAVAFWCDPISGHATLYWYRQILGQGPELLVQFQDESVVDDSQLPKDRFSAERLKGVDSTLKIQPAELGDSAMYLCASSLNPTSGAYEQYFGPGTRLTVT.

This clone was counted once. This chain joins TRBV5-1 and TRBJ2-7, with a tentative D call TRBD1 (5 bases). V was trimmed by 1 base and J by 0 bases, leaving 11 bases between them. Germline V gives CDR1 SGHRS, CDR2 YFSETQ. The CDR3 is 15 residues long. CDR3 DNA sequence: TGCGCCAGCAGCTTGACGACAGTGAGCTCCTACGAGCAGTACTTC. Translating it yields CASSLTTVSSYEQYF.

The chain recombines TRBV28 with TRBJ1-1, with 9 bases identical to TRBD1. Germline V gene sequence: CDR1 MDHEN, CDR2 SYDVKM. This CDR3 region has 14 residues. V shed 3 bases, J shed 6 bases, and the junction held 5 bases outside the gene matches. The CDR3 DNA is TGTGCCAGCAGTTTGGGGGACAGGGCGCCTGAAGCTTTCTTT. Translating it yields CASSLGDRAPEAFF.

This chain uses TRBV6-5 with TRBJ1-1, with a weak D call TRBD1 (5 bases). V dropped 6 bases and J dropped 4 bases, with 15 bases sitting between them. CDR1 MNHEY and CDR2 SVGAGI come from the germline V gene. This CDR3 is built from 14 residues. The CDR3, as DNA: TGTGCCAGCAGCCGAACCCCAGGGTTCACTGAAGCTTTCTTT. Translation gives CASSRTPGFTEAFF.

The chain is built from TRBV23-1 and TRBJ1-6; 10 bases match TRBD1. TRBV23-1 is assigned to the ORF class and has an uncertain function. The CDR3 sequence is 14 residues long. Unmatched junction bases numbered 8, after V lost 10 bases and J lost 8 bases. The CDR3 loop reads CATKTGQGDSPLHF. CDR3 bases: TGCGCCACCAAAACCGGACAGGGGGATTCACCCCTCCACTTT.

The genes are TRBV7-3 and TRBJ2-5, with 10 positions matching TRBD2. The germline gives CDR1 SGHTA, CDR2 FQGTGA. The CDR3 runs to 17 residues. Germline trimming cut 5 bases from V and 4 bases from J; bases unmatched to any gene: 13. DNA for the CDR3: TGTGCCAGCAGCCCCCTCGGGCTAGCGGGGGTTTCAGAGACCCAGTACTTC. Protein sequence: CASSPLGLAGVSETQYF.

This clone was seen more than once but under ten times. The rearrangement joins TRBV28 to TRBJ1-5; D remains unclear. Germline V lookup: CDR1 MDHEN, CDR2 SYDVKM. The V end lost 5 bases, the J end lost 15 bases, and 23 bases lay between the germline ends. The length of the CDR3 is 14 residues. This CDR3 reads CASSQTTYGRNGHF. The DNA for the CDR3 is TGTGCCAGCAGTCAAACCACGTACGGGAGAAACGGGCATTTT.

The gene calls are TRBV7-3 and TRBJ1-2; D is unclear. With 4 bases removed from V and 4 bases from J, the gap between germline ends came to 22 bases. In germline, CDR1 is SGHTA, CDR2 FQGTGA. The CDR3 is 17 residues long. The CDR3, as DNA: TGTGCCAGCAGCTCGAGCCGCGGGGTGGGAGGTGGCTATGGCTACACCTTC. Encoded protein: CASSSSRGVGGGYGYTF. Full variable domain (rest looked up from reference TRBV7-3 and TRBJ1-2): GAGVSQTPSNKVTEKGKYVELRCDPISGHTALYWYRQSLGQGPEFLIYFQGTGAADDSGLPNDRFFAVRPEGSVSTLKIQRTERGDSAVYLCASSSSRGVGGGYGYTFGSGTRLTVV.

The chain links TRBV27 to TRBJ1-4; maybe TRBD1 (6 bases). V shed 4 bases and J shed 3 bases, with 15 bases lying between them. Germline V gene data show CDR1 as MNHEY and CDR2 as SMNVEV (reference sequence). This CDR3 is 16 amino acids long. The CDR3 nucleotides read TGTGCCAGCAGTTACCAAGGGGGTTTGGCTAATGAAAAACTGTTTTTT. Residues: CASSYQGGLANEKLFF.

This chain uses TRBV9 with TRBJ1-5; 7 bases align to TRBD1. Trimming removed 0 bases from V and 5 bases from J; junction bases left unmatched: 5. Per germline, CDR1 SGDLS and CDR2 YYNGEE. The CDR3 length is 15 residues. The DNA for the CDR3 is TGTGCCAGCAGCGTAGCGGGGGACAGTTATCAGCCCCAGCATTTT. It translates to CASSVAGDSYQPQHF.

The chain has TRBV27 and TRBJ1-3; D remains unclear. Trimming cost V 6 bases and J 0 bases, with 6 bases left between them. The CDR3 is 13 residues long. CDR1 and CDR2 (germline): MNHEY, SMNVEV (reference sequence). The CDR3 DNA reads as TGTGCCAGCAGCCCCGTCTCTGGAAACACCATATATTTT. It specifies CASSPVSGNTIYF.

The chain has TRBV6-5 and TRBJ2-7; D call uncertain. V lost 0 bases and J 3 bases, leaving 6 bases between the germline ends. Germline lookup yields CDR1 MNHEY and CDR2 SVGAGI. The length of the CDR3 is 13 residues. CDR3 residues: CASSYSSVYEQYF. The CDR3 DNA is TGTGCCAGCAGTTACTCGTCCGTCTACGAGCAGTACTTC.

In its sample, this clone was seen once. V gene TRBV5-4 combines with J gene TRBJ2-5, with 9 bases fitting TRBD1. The germline V gene has CDR1 SGHNT and CDR2 YYREEE (reference sequence). V was pared by 2 bases and J by 2 bases, with 4 bases of the junction left unmatched. This CDR3 comprises 15 residues. CDR3 sequence (DNA): TGTGCCAGCAGCTTCGGGACAGGGACGCAAGAGACCCAGTACTTC. As protein: CASSFGTGTQETQYF.

This sequence joins TRBV7-2 and TRBJ2-7, with 12 bases matching TRBD2. CDR1 and CDR2 (germline): SGHTA, FQGNSA. The CDR3 contains 16 residues. V was pared by 2 bases and J by 4 bases, with 6 bases of the junction left unmatched. The chain's CDR3 is CASSLSPSGRVYEQYF. The CDR3 nucleotides are TGTGCCAGCAGCTTAAGCCCTAGCGGGAGGGTGTACGAGCAGTACTTC.

The V call is TRBV7-3, the J call TRBJ2-2, with D tentatively TRBD1 (6 bases). The CDR3 is 15 amino acids. From germline, CDR1 is SGHTA and CDR2 FQGTGA. V was trimmed by 4 bases and J by 6 bases, leaving 15 bases between them. The DNA of the CDR3 is TGTGCCAGCAGCTCAAAACAGGGATCTTCCGGGGAGCTGTTTTTT. Protein: CASSSKQGSSGELFF.

V and J are TRBV7-3 and TRBJ2-2; 9 nucleotides align to TRBD2. Germline V gene sequence: CDR1 SGHTA, CDR2 FQGTGA. This CDR3 has 16 residues. Trimming at V came to 2 bases and at J to 2 bases, leaving 3 bases not matched to a gene. The CDR3 is CASSLGLALNTGELFF. CDR3 DNA sequence: TGTGCCAGCAGCTTAGGACTAGCGCTTAACACCGGGGAGCTGTTTTTT.

The DNA for the CDR3 is TGTGCCAGCAGTCCTACAGGCCTGGGGTTCTCCTACGAGCAGTACTTC. Its protein product is CASSPTGLGFSYEQYF. The chain uses TRBV28 and TRBJ2-7; perhaps TRBD1 as D (5 bases). CDR3 length equals 16 residues. Germline CDR1 and CDR2: MDHEN and SYDVKM. The V and J ends lost 5 bases and 0 bases respectively, with 17 bases between them.

This clone was detected only a few times. The genes are TRBV29-1 and TRBJ1-2, with D unresolved. Germline assignment: CDR1 SQVTM and CDR2 ANQGSEA. CDR3 size: 12 residues. The V end was cut by 4 bases, the J end by 8 bases, with 14 bases between. CDR3 region: CSVASLRGGYTF. CDR3 coding DNA: TGCAGCGTTGCCTCCCTTCGAGGGGGCTACACCTTC.

The chain couples TRBV7-2 to TRBJ2-2, with 9 bases matching TRBD2. J was trimmed by 6 bases and V by 6 bases; bases with no gene match: 8. Germline values: CDR1 SGHTA, CDR2 FQGNSA. CDR3 size: 15 residues. Here the CDR3 reads CASSQRAGGPGELFF. The DNA for the CDR3 is TGTGCCAGCAGTCAAAGGGCGGGAGGGCCCGGGGAGCTGTTTTTT.

The J gene is TRBJ2-5, the V gene TRBV21-1; the table's D call TRBD2 went unverified against the DNA. TRBV21-1 is deemed a pseudogene. This CDR3 region has 19 residues. For the CDR3, the DNA is TGTGCCAGCGCGGATAGCGGGAGGAACGAACCCGACCTCCAAGAGACCCAGTACTTC. Translation gives CASADSGRNEPDLQETQYF.

This chain uses TRBV2 with TRBJ2-3; 9 positions match TRBD2. Germline V gene data show CDR1 as SNHLY and CDR2 as FYNNEI. After removal of 3 bases from V and 6 bases from J, the junction contained 7 bases not matched to a gene. The CDR3 consists of 15 residues. CDR3 region: CASSEERGAVDTQYF. CDR3 in DNA: TGTGCCAGCAGTGAGGAGCGGGGGGCGGTGGATACGCAGTATTTT.

The chain links TRBV5-6 to TRBJ2-1; 11 positions match TRBD2. The CDR3 is 16 residues long. The junction had 12 bases not matched to a gene; V was cut back by 5 bases and J by 8 bases. The germline gives CDR1 SGHDT, CDR2 YYEEEE. Here the CDR3 DNA reads TGTGCCAGCAGAGTAGCGGGAGGGCCTGCGGGCGATGAGCAGTTCTTC. It yields the protein CASRVAGGPAGDEQFF.

The chain combines TRBV7-8 with TRBJ1-5; 7 bases line up with TRBD1. The V segment lost 5 bases and the J segment 3 bases; nucleotides outside the gene matches: 13. The CDR3 length is 17 residues. Germline values: CDR1 SGHVS, CDR2 FQNEAQ. CDR3 nucleotides: TGTGCCAGCAGCCGGGCCATTGGGACAGTCTTCAATCAGCCCCAGCATTTT. It yields the protein CASSRAIGTVFNQPQHF.

The chain couples TRBV19 to TRBJ1-3, with D possibly matching TRBD1 (6 bases). Trimming took off 7 bases at V and 11 bases at J, with 18 bases between the two ends. The CDR3 runs 13 residues. Germline lookup yields CDR1 LNHDA and CDR2 SQIVND (reference sequence). CDR3 region: CASTDWQGTAIYF. The CDR3 nucleotides are TGTGCCAGTACCGACTGGCAGGGGACGGCCATATATTTT.

V gene TRBV6-6 combines with J gene TRBJ2-7, with 10 positions matching TRBD2. The CDR3 runs to 15 residues. The trim removed 7 bases at V and 4 bases at J, leaving 10 bases unmatched. Per the germline V gene, CDR1 is MNHNY and CDR2 is SVGAGI (reference sequence). Here the CDR3 reads CASISGLAENYEQYF. The CDR3 bases are TGTGCCAGCATCTCTGGACTAGCGGAAAATTACGAGCAGTACTTC.

The CDR3 DNA is TGCAGCGTCCTAGCGGGAGGGCCGTACAATGAGCAGTTCTTC. Protein sequence: CSVLAGGPYNEQFF. The chain recombines TRBV29-1 with TRBJ2-1, with 12 bases lining up with TRBD2. With V trimmed by 6 bases and J by 4 bases, 4 bases remained unmatched. The V gene's germline CDR1 is SQVTM and CDR2 ANQGSEA. The length of the CDR3 is 14 residues.

V gene TRBV5-1 combines with J gene TRBJ2-2; the D gene is possibly TRBD2 (6 bases). The V gene's germline CDR1 is SGHRS and CDR2 YFSETQ. Trimming cost V 3 bases and J 8 bases, with 11 bases left between them. The CDR3 runs 13 residues. The CDR3 loop reads CASSSTSRGELFF. The DNA for the CDR3 is TGCGCCAGCAGCTCGACTAGTCGGGGGGAGCTGTTTTTT.

CDR3 nucleotides: TGTGCCAGCAGTTTTCAGCGGAAAAAAGCTTTCTTT. Protein product: CASSFQRKKAFF. The V call is TRBV28, the J call TRBJ1-1; no clear D gene. V shed 3 bases and J shed 9 bases, with 11 bases lying between them. The CDR3 runs 12 residues. CDR1 MDHEN and CDR2 SYDVKM come from the germline V gene. Full variable domain (outside the CDR3, taken from reference TRBV28 and TRBJ1-1): DVKVTQSSRYLVKRTGEKVFLECVQDMDHENMFWYRQDPGLGLRLIYFSYDVKMKEKGDIPEGYSVSREKKERFSLILESASTNQTSMYLCASSFQRKKAFFGQGTRLTVV.

CDR3 nucleotide sequence: TGTGCCTCCCGTACCGGGACAGCCAATCAGCCCCAGCATTTT. Translation: CASRTGTANQPQHF. The rearrangement links TRBV10-3 to TRBJ1-5; 7 bases map to TRBD1. The CDR3 totals 14 residues. CDR1 and CDR2 from the germline V gene are ENHRY and SYGVKD. V was clipped by 11 bases and J by 3 bases; unmatched bases: 10.

The chain is built from TRBV7-9 and TRBJ2-5; TRBD1 matches 7 bases. With 5 bases clipped from V and 5 bases from J, the junction kept 11 bases outside the gene matches. The germline CDR1 and CDR2 sequences are SEHNR and FQNEAQ (reference sequence). The CDR3 totals 15 residues. In DNA, the CDR3 is TGTGCCAGCAGCGGAACAGGGGTGGAAGGCGAGACCCAGTACTTC. Translation: CASSGTGVEGETQYF.

This clone was seen a single time. The V and J genes are TRBV19 and TRBJ1-5; no definite D call. This CDR3 has 13 residues. Germline CDR1 reads LNHDA; CDR2 reads SQIVND (reference sequence). Trimming removed 6 bases from V and 0 bases from J, with 6 bases in between. The CDR3 nucleotides are TGTGCCAGTAGACAGAATAGCAATCAGCCCCAGCATTTT. This encodes CASRQNSNQPQHF.

The rearrangement joins TRBV4-3 to TRBJ1-4; D remains unclear. CDR1 LGHNA and CDR2 YSLEER come from the germline V gene. The CDR3 contains 15 residues. The V and J ends lost 4 bases and 8 bases respectively, with 17 bases between them. Written as DNA, the CDR3 is TGCGCCAGCAGCCGATTCGGCGAGGGAAAAGAAAAACTGTTTTTT. Its protein is CASSRFGEGKEKLFF.